This T cell receptor (beta chain) was observed in a study of control samples from healthy donors and cancer patients. The data were produced by immunoSEQ multiplex PCR, yet TCRdb's version contains in-frame clones alone and is incomplete. The sample has fewer than 70,000 clones, roughly 94% seen once. The CDR3 has 15 residues. The V gene's germline CDR1 is LNHDA and CDR2 SQIVND (reference sequence). The junction had 10 bases not matched to a gene; V was cut back by 5 bases and J by 8 bases. The specimen sequenced was blood. This TCR derives from a man aged 25-45 years in good health. The chain carries TRBV19 and TRBJ2-1, with 9 bases lining up with TRBD1. The CDR3 coding sequence is TGTGCCAGTAGTTCCTACAGGGGGCTGAAGGATGAGCAGTTCTTC. This sequence encodes CASSSYRGLKDEQFF.